The sequence of this TCR beta chain was determined in a study of blood T cell repertoires in COVID-19. Study information: PBMCs, B-cell-depleted T cells, or T cells were the source of the cDNA or gDNA that made up the material.

Deletions cut 8 bases from V and 2 bases from J, with 11 bases between. Germline V CDR1 and CDR2: LNHNV, YYDKDF (reference sequence). This CDR3 has 13 residues. The table came from immunoSEQ multiplex PCR; TCRdb's copy has only in-frame clones and leaves some out. Of approximately 97,000 clones in the sample, 85% to 90% were seen once. Source material: peripheral blood. The TCR comes from a man aged 45-65 years with COVID-19, enrolled during active disease. The V call is TRBV15, the J call TRBJ2-3; possible D gene TRBD1, 5 bases. The CDR3 region has the DNA TGTGCCACCGGCACCAGGGCCACAGATACGCAGTATTTT. This codes for CATGTRATDTQYF.